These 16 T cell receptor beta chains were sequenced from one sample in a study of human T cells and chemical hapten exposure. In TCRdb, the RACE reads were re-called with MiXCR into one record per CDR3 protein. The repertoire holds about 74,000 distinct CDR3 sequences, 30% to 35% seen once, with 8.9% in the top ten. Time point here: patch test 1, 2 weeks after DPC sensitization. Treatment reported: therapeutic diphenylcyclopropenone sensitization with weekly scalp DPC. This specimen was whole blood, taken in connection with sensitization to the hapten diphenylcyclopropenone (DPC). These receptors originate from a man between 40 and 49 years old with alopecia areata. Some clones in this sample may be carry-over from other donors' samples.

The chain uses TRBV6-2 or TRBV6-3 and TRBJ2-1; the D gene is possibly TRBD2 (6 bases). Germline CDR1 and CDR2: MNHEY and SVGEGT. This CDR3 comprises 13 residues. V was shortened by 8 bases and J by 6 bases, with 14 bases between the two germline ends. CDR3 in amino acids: CASHTSSANEQFF. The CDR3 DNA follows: TGTGCCAGCCATACCTCTAGCGCCAATGAGCAGTTCTTC.

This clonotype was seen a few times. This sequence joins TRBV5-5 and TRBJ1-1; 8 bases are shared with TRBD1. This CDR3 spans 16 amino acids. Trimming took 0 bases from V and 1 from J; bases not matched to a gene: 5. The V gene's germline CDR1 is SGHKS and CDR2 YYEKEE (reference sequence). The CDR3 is CASSLGDRHKNTEAFF. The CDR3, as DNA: TGTGCCAGCAGCTTGGGGGACAGGCACAAGAACACTGAAGCTTTCTTT.

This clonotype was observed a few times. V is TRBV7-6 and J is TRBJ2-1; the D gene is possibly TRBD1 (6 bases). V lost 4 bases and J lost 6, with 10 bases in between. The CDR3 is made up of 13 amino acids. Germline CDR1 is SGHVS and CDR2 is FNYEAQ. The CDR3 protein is CASSSGTTNEQFF. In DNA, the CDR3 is TGTGCCAGCAGCTCCGGGACAACCAATGAGCAGTTCTTC.

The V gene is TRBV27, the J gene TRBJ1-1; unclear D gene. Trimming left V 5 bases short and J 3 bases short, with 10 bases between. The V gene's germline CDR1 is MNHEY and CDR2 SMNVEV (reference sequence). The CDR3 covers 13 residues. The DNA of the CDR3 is TGTGCCAGCAGTACCACATGGGACACTGAAGCTTTCTTT. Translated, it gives CASSTTWDTEAFF.

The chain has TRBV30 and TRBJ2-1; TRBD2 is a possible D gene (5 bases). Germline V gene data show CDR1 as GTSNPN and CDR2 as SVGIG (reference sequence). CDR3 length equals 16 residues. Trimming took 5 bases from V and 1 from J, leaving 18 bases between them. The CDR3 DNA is TGTGCCTGGGACTCGGGGTGGGGTAGATCCTACAATGAGCAGTTCTTC. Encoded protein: CAWDSGWGRSYNEQFF.

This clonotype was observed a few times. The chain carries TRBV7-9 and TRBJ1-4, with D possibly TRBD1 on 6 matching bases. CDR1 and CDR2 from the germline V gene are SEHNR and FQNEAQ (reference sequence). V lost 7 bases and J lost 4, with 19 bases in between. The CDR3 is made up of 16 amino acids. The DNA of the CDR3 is TGTGCCAGCACCCGAGGGGGACCGGGACTTAATGAAAAACTGTTTTTT. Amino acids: CASTRGGPGLNEKLFF.

The CDR3 DNA reads as TGCAGTGTCCGACTAGCGGGGGGCACAGATACGCAGTATTTT. This gives the protein CSVRLAGGTDTQYF. V is TRBV20-1 and J is TRBJ2-3; 12 nucleotides line up with TRBD2. This CDR3 contains 14 residues. Germline V gene sequence: CDR1 DFQATT, CDR2 SNEGSKA (reference sequence). The trim removed 7 bases at V and 1 base at J, leaving 3 bases unmatched.

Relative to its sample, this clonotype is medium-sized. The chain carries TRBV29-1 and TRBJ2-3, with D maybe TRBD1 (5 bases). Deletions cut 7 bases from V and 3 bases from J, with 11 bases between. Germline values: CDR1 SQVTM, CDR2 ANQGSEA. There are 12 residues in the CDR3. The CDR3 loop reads CSEVGRTDTQYF. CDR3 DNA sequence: TGCAGCGAGGTGGGGCGAACAGATACGCAGTATTTT.

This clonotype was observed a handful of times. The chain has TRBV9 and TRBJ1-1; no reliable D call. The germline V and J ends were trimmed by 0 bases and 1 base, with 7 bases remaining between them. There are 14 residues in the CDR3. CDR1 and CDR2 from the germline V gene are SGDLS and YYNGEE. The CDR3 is CASSVGWGNTEAFF. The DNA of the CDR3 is TGTGCCAGCAGCGTAGGGTGGGGGAACACTGAAGCTTTCTTT.

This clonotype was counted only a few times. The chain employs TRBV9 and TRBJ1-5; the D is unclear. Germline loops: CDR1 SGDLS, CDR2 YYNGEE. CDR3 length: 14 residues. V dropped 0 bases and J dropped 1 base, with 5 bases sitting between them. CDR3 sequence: CASSVDGSNQPQHF. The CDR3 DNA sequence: TGTGCCAGCAGCGTAGATGGGAGCAATCAGCCCCAGCATTTT.

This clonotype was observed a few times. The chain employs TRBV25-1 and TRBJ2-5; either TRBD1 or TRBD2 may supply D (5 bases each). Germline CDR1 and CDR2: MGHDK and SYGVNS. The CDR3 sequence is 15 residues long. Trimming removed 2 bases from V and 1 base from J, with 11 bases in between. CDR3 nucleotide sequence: TGTGCCAGCAGTGAAGGGGGACGTAGCCAAGAGACCCAGTACTTC. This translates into CASSEGGRSQETQYF.

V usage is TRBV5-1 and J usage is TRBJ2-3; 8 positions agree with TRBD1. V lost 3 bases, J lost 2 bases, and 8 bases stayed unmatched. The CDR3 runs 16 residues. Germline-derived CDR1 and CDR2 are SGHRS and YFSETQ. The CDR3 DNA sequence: TGCGCCAGCAGCTACCTAGGACAGGGCCCCACAGATACGCAGTATTTT. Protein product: CASSYLGQGPTDTQYF.

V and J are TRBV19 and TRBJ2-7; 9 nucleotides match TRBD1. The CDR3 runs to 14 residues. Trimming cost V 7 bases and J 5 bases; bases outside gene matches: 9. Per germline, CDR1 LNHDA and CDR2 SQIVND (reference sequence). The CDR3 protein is CASTLGQGSNEQYF. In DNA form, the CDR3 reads TGTGCCAGTACTCTGGGACAGGGATCCAACGAGCAGTACTTC.

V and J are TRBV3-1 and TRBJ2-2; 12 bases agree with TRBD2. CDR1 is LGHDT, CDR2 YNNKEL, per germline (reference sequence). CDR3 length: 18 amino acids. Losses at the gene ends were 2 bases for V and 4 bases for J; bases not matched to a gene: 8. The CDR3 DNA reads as TGTGCCAGCAGCCAACTGGCGGCTAGCGGGAGGGGCACCGGGGAGCTGTTTTTT. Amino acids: CASSQLAASGRGTGELFF.

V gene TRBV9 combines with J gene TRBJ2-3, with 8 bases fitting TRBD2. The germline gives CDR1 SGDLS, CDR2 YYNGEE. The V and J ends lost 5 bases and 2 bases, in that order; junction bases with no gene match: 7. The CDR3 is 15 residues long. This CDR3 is CASSATSAYTDTQYF. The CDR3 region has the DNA TGTGCCAGCAGTGCGACTAGCGCCTACACAGATACGCAGTATTTT. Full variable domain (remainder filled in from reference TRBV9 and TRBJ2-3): DSGVTQTPKHLITATGQRVTLRCSPRSGDLSVYWYQQSLDQGLQFLIQYYNGEERAKGNILERFSAQQFPDLHSELNLSSLELGDSALYFCASSATSAYTDTQYFGPGTRLTVL.

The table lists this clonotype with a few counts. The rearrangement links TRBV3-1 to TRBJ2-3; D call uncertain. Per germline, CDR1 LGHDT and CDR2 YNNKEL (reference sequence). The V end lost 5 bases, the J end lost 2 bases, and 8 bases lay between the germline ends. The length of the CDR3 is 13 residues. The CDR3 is CASSDWTTDTQYF. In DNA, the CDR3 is TGTGCCAGCAGCGACTGGACCACAGATACGCAGTATTTT.